The 11 T cell receptor beta chains presented below share a single source sample, sequenced in a study of T-cell reconstitution after alpha-beta-depleted transplantation in children. For TCRbeta, the library was prepared with unique molecular identifiers. MiXCR, run by TCRdb on the PCR reads, gives a single entry per CDR3 protein. The sample contains 98,000 or so distinct CDR3 sequences, 20% to 30% of which appear only once. The sample was PBMCs, taken before TCRalphabeta/CD19-depleted stem cell transplant. Receptor source: a boy aged 2 to 10 with acute lymphoblastic leukemia, due to receive a stem cell transplant.

The rearrangement uses TRBV24-1 and TRBJ2-7; tentatively, D is TRBD1 (5 bases). Germline CDR1 reads KGHDR; CDR2 reads SFDVKD. The V and J ends lost 3 bases and 2 bases respectively, with 10 bases between them. The CDR3 is 14 residues long. CDR3 residues: CATSDATVPYEQYF. The DNA for the CDR3 is TGTGCCACCAGTGATGCGACAGTTCCCTACGAGCAGTACTTC.

This clonotype was seen a few times. The rearrangement uses TRBV28 and TRBJ2-7; 7 nucleotides agree with TRBD1. Trimming cost V 2 bases and J 5 bases; bases outside gene matches: 6. The length of the CDR3 is 14 residues. CDR1 MDHEN and CDR2 SYDVKM come from the germline V gene. The DNA for the CDR3 is TGTGCCAGCAGTTTAACAGGGGTGTTGGACGAGCAGTACTTC. This gives the protein CASSLTGVLDEQYF.

This chain uses TRBV7-8 with TRBJ2-3; TRBD2 matches at 8 bases. V gave up 5 bases and J gave up 2 bases; unmatched junction bases: 18. In germline, CDR1 is SGHVS, CDR2 FQNEAQ. The CDR3 is made up of 19 amino acids. The CDR3 reads CASSGALAEGHRVTDTQYF. DNA for the CDR3: TGTGCCAGCAGCGGCGCACTAGCGGAGGGGCATCGTGTCACAGATACGCAGTATTTT.

This clonotype occurred a few times. This chain's CDR3 is CASRRGSERELFF. The CDR3 nucleotides read TGTGCCTCACGGAGAGGGTCGGAGCGGGAGCTGTTTTTT. The gene calls are TRBV6-1 and TRBJ2-2; tentative D call: TRBD2 (5 bases). V lost 11 bases to trimming and J lost 9 bases, with 19 bases between them. This CDR3 has 13 amino acids. The germline CDR1 and CDR2 sequences are MNHNS and SASEGT.

This clonotype is labeled medium-sized. The V call is TRBV15, the J call TRBJ2-2; maybe TRBD2 (6 bases). V shed 8 bases and J shed 5 bases, with 12 bases lying between them. Germline loops: CDR1 LNHNV, CDR2 YYDKDF (reference sequence). This CDR3 region has 13 residues. The CDR3 nucleotides read TGTGCCACCGGGGACTCCCTAACCGGGGAGCTGTTTTTT. It is translated as CATGDSLTGELFF. The whole variable domain, remainder taken from reference TRBV15 and TRBJ2-2, is DAMVIQNPRYQVTQFGKPVTLSCSQTLNHNVMYWYQQKSSQAPKLLFHYYDKDFNNEADTPDNFQSRRPNTSFCFLDIRSPGLGDTAMYLCATGDSLTGELFFGEGSRLTVL.

The chain has TRBV12-3 or TRBV12-4 and TRBJ2-7, with 7 positions matching TRBD2. The CDR3 covers 14 residues. With 4 bases clipped from V and 6 bases from J, the junction kept 9 bases outside the gene matches. The CDR3 sequence is CASSWGGTASEQYF. The CDR3 DNA reads as TGTGCCAGCAGTTGGGGGGGGACCGCCTCCGAGCAGTACTTC.

The CDR3: CASEITGTSGLGEQFF. CDR3 coding DNA: TGTGCCAGCGAGATTACCGGGACTAGCGGGCTGGGTGAGCAGTTCTTC. This chain uses TRBV25-1 with TRBJ2-1; TRBD2 matches 12 bases. The germline V gene encodes CDR1 MGHDK and CDR2 SYGVNS. With V trimmed by 8 bases and J by 9 bases, 14 bases remained unmatched. The CDR3 sequence is 16 residues long.

A few counts support this clonotype. The rearrangement joins TRBV12-3 or TRBV12-4 to TRBJ2-6; D is ambiguous. CDR3 length: 13 residues. Trimming pared 7 bases from V and 0 bases from J, leaving 4 bases between. CDR3 residues: CASTFSGANVLTF. For the CDR3, the DNA is TGTGCCAGCACCTTCTCTGGGGCCAACGTCCTGACTTTC.

This clonotype was counted only a few times. J is TRBJ2-7 and V is TRBV20-1; 10 bases align to TRBD2. There are 13 residues in the CDR3. V lost 6 bases, J lost 6 bases, and 8 bases stayed unmatched. Germline CDR1 reads DFQATT; CDR2 reads SNEGSKA (reference sequence). CDR3: CSAQWRTSGEQYF. In DNA, the CDR3 is TGCAGTGCCCAGTGGAGGACTAGCGGCGAGCAGTACTTC.

The rearrangement joins TRBV20-1 to TRBJ2-5, with a tentative D call TRBD1 (5 bases). Germline CDR1 reads DFQATT; CDR2 reads SNEGSKA (reference sequence). Trimming stripped 3 bases from V and 9 bases from J, with 23 bases between. CDR3 length: 15 amino acids. The CDR3: CSASNPLRSLGAQYF. For the CDR3, the DNA is TGCAGTGCTAGTAATCCTCTAAGGAGTCTAGGGGCCCAGTACTTC.

Only a few counts were recorded for this clonotype. J is TRBJ1-6 and V is TRBV7-2; the D gene is possibly TRBD1 (5 bases). This CDR3 has 14 residues. Looked up from germline, CDR1 is SGHTA and CDR2 is FQGNSA. V lost 4 bases and J 4 bases, leaving 8 bases between the germline ends. The CDR3 DNA follows: TGTGCCAGCAGCTCTGGGGCGTATAATTCACCCCTCCACTTT. This sequence encodes CASSSGAYNSPLHF. Supplemented by reference TRBV7-2 and TRBJ1-6, the full variable domain reads GAGVSQSPSNKVTEKGKDVELRCDPISGHTALYWYRQSLGQGLEFLIYFQGNSAPDKSGLPSDRFSAERTGGSVSTLTIQRTQQEDSAVYLCASSSGAYNSPLHFGNGTRLTVT.